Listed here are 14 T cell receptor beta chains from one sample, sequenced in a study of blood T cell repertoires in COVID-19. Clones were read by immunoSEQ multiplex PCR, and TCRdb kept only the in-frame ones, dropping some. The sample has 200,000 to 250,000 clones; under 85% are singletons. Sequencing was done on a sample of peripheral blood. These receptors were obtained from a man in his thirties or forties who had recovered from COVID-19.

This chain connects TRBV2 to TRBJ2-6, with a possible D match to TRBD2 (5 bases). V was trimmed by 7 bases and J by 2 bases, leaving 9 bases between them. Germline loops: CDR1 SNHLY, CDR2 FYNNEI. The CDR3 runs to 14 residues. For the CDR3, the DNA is TGTGCCAGCATCCGGGATGCTGGGGCCAACGTCCTGACTTTC. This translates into CASIRDAGANVLTF.

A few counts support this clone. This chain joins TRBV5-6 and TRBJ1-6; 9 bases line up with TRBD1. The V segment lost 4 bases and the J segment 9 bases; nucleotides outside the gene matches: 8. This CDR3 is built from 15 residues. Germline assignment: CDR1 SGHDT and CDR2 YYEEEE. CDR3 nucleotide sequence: TGTGCCAGCAGCGGGCCGGACAGGGGTTCTTCACCCCTCCACTTT. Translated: CASSGPDRGSSPLHF.

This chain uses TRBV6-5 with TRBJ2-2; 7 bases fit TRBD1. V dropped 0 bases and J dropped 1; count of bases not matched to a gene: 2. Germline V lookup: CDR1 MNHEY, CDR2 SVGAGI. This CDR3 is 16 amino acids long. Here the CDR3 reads CASSYSRTGNTGELFF. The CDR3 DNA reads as TGTGCCAGCAGTTACTCCCGGACAGGGAACACCGGGGAGCTGTTTTTT.

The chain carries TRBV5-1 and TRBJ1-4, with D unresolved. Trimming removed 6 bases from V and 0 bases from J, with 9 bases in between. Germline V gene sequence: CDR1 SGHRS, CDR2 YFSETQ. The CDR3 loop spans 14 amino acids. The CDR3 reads CASKQASTNEKLFF. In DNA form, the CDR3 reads TGCGCCAGCAAGCAGGCGTCAACTAATGAAAAACTGTTTTTT.

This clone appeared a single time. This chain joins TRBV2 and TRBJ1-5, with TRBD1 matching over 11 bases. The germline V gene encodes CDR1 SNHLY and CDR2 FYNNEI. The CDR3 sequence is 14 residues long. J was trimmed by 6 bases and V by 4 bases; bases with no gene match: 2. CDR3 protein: CASSVGTGGQPQHF. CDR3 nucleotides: TGTGCCAGCAGTGTGGGGACAGGGGGTCAGCCCCAGCATTTT.

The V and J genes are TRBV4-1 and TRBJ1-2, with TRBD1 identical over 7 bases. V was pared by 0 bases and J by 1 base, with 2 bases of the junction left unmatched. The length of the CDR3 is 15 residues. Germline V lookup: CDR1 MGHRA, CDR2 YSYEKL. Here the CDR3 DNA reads TGCGCCAGCAGCCAAGAACAGGGGTATAACTATGGCTACACCTTC. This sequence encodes CASSQEQGYNYGYTF.

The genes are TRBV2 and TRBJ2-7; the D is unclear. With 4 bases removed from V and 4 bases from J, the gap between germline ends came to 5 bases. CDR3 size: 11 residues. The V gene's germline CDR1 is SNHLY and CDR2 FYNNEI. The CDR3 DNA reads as TGTGCCAGCAGTGGTGAGTACGAGCAGTACGTC. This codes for CASSGEYEQYV.

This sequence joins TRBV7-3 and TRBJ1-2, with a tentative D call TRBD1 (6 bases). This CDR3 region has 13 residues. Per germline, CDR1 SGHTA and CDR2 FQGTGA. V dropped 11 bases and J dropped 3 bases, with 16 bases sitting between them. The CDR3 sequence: CASPGQGYYGYTF. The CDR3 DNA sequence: TGTGCCTCGCCCGGGCAGGGGTACTATGGCTACACCTTC.

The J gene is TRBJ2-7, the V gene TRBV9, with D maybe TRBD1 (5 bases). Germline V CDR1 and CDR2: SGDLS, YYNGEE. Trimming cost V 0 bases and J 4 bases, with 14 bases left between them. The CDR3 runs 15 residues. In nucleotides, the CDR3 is TGTGCCAGCAGCGTAGCCGACAGACAACCTTACGAGCAGTACGTC. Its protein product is CASSVADRQPYEQYV.

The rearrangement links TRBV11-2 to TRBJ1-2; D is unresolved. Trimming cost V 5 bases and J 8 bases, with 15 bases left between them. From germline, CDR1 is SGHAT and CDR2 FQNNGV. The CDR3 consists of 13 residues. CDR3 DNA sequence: TGTGCCAGCAGCCCCGACTCCTCGTGGGGCTACACCTTC. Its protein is CASSPDSSWGYTF.

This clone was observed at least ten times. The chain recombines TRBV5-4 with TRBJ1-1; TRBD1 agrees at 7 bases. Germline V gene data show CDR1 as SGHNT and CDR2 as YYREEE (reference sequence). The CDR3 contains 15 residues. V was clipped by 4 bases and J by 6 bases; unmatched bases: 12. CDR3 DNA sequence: TGTGCCAGCAGCCCCTTTACGACAGGGCTGGCTGAAGCTTTCTTT. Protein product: CASSPFTTGLAEAFF.

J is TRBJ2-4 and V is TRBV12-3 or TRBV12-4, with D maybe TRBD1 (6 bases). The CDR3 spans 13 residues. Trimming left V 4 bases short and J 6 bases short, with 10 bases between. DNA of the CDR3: TGTGCCAGCAGTTCACAGGGCTTAAACATTCAGTACTTC. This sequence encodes CASSSQGLNIQYF.

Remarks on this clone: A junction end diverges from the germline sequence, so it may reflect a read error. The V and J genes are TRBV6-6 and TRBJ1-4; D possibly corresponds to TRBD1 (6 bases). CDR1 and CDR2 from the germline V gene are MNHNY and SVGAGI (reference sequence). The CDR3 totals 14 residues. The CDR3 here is CASGYLQGGEKLFF. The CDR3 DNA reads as TGTGCCAGCGGTTATCTACAGGGTGGTGAAAAACTGTTTTTT.

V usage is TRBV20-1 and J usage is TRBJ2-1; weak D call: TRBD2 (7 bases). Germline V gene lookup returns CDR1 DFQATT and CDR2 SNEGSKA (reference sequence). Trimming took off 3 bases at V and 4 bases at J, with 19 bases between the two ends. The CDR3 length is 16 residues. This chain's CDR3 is CSASLRGAPRYNEQFF. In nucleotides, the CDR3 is TGCAGTGCTAGTCTCCGGGGGGCCCCCCGATACAATGAGCAGTTCTTC.